Here is one T cell receptor (beta chain) with its context. This specimen belongs to a study of blood T cell repertoires in COVID-19. Looking at the study overall: Samples taken during acute and convalescent COVID-19 were collected in the United States, Italy and Spain. In each case, the material was cDNA or gDNA derived from T cells, B-cell-depleted T cells, or PBMCs.

Germline V gene data show CDR1 as SNHLY and CDR2 as FYNNEI. V was clipped by 8 bases and J by 10 bases, with 18 bases between them. The CDR3 runs 12 residues. Original processing notes: The assay estimated nucleated cells by amplifying reference gene primers. TCRdb's copy holds only in-frame clones and misses some; the assay was immunoSEQ multiplex PCR. From that table come the V and J calls and clone size; the DNA was used to work out D and trimming. Of roughly 140,000 clones in the sample, 80% to 85% were seen once. Sequencing was done on a sample of peripheral blood. The V gene is TRBV2, the J gene TRBJ2-7; possibly TRBD1 for D (6 bases). This receptor was obtained from a woman older than 75 with acute or convalescent COVID-19. CDR3 residues: CASSQGSGGQYF. The CDR3 DNA follows: TGTGCCAGCTCACAGGGTTCGGGTGGACAGTACTTC.